This T cell receptor beta chain comes out of a study of cytomegalovirus exposure and HLA in healthy donors. A single count supports this clone. Germline values: CDR1 MNHEY, CDR2 SVGAGI. Trimming cost V 8 bases and J 11 bases, with 21 bases left between them. This CDR3 is 13 amino acids long. The study ran its PCR with 60 Vbeta and 13 Jbeta primers. Here immunoSEQ multiplex PCR was the method, and the copy in TCRdb shows in-frame clones only, minus some. The data contain approximately 160,000 clones, roughly 81% of them singletons. This rearrangement joins TRBV6-5 to TRBJ1-2; weak D call: TRBD1 (6 bases). Specimen: PBMCs. The sequence came from a girl between 10 and 17 years old in good health and CMV-seropositive. For the CDR3, the DNA is TGTGCCAGCGGGGGCGCGGCGCAGGGCCCTTACACCTTC. It codes for CASGGAAQGPYTF.